The sequence of this T cell receptor beta chain was determined in a study of blood T cell repertoires in COVID-19. Across the study: COVID-19 samples collected from the United States, Italy and Spain covered acute and convalescent phases. Sample material is recorded as cDNA or gDNA derived from T cells, B-cell-depleted T cells, or PBMCs.

Authors' data handling: Amplified reference gene primers provided the basis for estimating nucleated cell counts. Repertoires were generated with immunoSEQ multiplex PCR, while TCRdb's copy carries only in-frame clones and drops some. That table supplies the V and J calls and clone size; D and trimming were determined from the DNA. The table has hundreds of thousands of clones, approximately 90% seen once; the top ten hold about 2.2%. Germline CDR1 MNHNS, CDR2 SASEGT. The CDR3 is 15 amino acids. V gave up 3 bases and J gave up 7 bases; unmatched junction bases: 8. The sample consisted of peripheral blood. The V call is TRBV6-1, the J call TRBJ2-2; TRBD1 agrees at 7 bases. The clonotype was recovered from a woman aged 45 to 65 who had recovered from COVID-19. The CDR3 loop is CASSDHRGDVGELFF. The DNA for the CDR3 is TGTGCCAGCAGTGATCACAGGGGCGATGTCGGGGAGCTGTTTTTT.